This T cell receptor beta chain appears in the sequencing data of a study of T cells after yellow fever vaccination. Study findings and constraints: The secondary response was weaker, and its peak arrived faster, on day 5 versus 15. Re-detected after boosting: most primary clones, 96% of CD4 and over 80% of CD8.

TCRdb re-called the 5' RACE reads through MiXCR, storing one row per CDR3 protein. Of some 240,000 distinct CDR3 sequences listed, about 5.2% were seen once; the top ten hold roughly 3.3%. The sample holds a few counts of this clonotype. The antigen is unknown. The germline V gene has CDR1 MDHEN and CDR2 SYDVKM. The V end lost 5 bases, the J end lost 3 bases, and 14 bases lay between the germline ends. This CDR3 has 14 residues. The source is a man aged 18 to 30 who received the YFV17D yellow fever vaccine. The rearrangement links TRBV28 to TRBJ2-7; D unclear. Here the sequenced sample was CD4+ T cells sorted from PBMCs, taken on the day of the yellow fever booster vaccination. CDR3 in amino acids: CASSPARLGYEQYV. CDR3 DNA sequence: TGTGCCAGCAGTCCCGCAAGGTTGGGCTACGAGCAGTACGTC.